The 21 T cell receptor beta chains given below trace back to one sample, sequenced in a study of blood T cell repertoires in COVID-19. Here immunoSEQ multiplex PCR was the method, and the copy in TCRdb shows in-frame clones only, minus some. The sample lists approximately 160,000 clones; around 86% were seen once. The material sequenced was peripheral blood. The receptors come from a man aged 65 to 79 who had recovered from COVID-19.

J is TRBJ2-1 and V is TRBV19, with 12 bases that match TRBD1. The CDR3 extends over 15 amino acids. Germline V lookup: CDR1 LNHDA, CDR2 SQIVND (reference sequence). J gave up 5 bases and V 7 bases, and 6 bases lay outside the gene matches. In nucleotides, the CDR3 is TGTGCCAGTACCCTCCGGGACAGGGGGCACAATGAGCAGTTCTTC. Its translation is CASTLRDRGHNEQFF.

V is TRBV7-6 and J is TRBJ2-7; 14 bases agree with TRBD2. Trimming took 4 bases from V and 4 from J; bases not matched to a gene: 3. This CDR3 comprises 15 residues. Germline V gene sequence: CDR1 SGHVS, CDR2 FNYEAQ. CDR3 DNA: TGTGCCAGCAGCTCGGGACTAGCGGGAGCGTACGAGCAGTACTTC. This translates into CASSSGLAGAYEQYF. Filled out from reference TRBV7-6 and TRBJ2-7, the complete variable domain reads GAGVSQSPRYKVTKRGQDVALRCDPISGHVSLYWYRQALGQGPEFLTYFNYEAQQDKSGLPNDRFSAERPEGSISTLTIQRTEQRDSAMYRCASSSGLAGAYEQYFGPGTRLTVT.

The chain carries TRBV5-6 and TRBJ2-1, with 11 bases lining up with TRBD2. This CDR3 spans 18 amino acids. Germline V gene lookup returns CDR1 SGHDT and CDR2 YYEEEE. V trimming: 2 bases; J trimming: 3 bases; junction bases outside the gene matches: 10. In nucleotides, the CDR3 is TGTGCCAGCAGCTTTTTAACCTCCGGGACTAGCGGCTACAATGAGCAGTTCTTC. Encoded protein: CASSFLTSGTSGYNEQFF. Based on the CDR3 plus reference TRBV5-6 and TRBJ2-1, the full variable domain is DAGVTQSPTHLIKTRGQQVTLRCSPKSGHDTVSWYQQALGQGPQFIFQYYEEEERQRGNFPDRFSGHQFPNYSSELNVNALLLGDSALYLCASSFLTSGTSGYNEQFFGPGTRLTVL.

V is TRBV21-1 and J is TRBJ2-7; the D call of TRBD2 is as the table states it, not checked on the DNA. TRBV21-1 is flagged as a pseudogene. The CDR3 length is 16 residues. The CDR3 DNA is TGTGCCAGCAGCAAAAGACTTTGCAGGGGAGGGATCGAGCAGTACTTC. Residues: CASSKRLCRGGIEQYF.

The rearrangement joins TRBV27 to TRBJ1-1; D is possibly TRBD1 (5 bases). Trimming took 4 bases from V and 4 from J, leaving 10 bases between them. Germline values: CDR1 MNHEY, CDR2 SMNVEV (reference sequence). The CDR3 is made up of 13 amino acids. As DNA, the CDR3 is TGTGCCAGCAGTTGGGGGGTCTCCACTGAAGCTTTCTTT. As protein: CASSWGVSTEAFF.

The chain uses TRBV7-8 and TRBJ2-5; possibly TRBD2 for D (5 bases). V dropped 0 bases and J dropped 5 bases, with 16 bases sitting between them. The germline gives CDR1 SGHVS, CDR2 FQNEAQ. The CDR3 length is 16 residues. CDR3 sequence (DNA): TGTGCCAGCAGCTTAGCGCGGGTACCCCACGGGGAGACCCAGTACTTC. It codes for CASSLARVPHGETQYF.

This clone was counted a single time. The chain's CDR3 is CASSDVGHAWFTDTQYF. The CDR3 DNA is TGTGCCAGCAGTGACGTGGGCCATGCTTGGTTCACAGATACGCAGTATTTT. The rearrangement links TRBV25-1 to TRBJ2-3; D gene ambiguous. The CDR3 loop spans 17 amino acids. V lost 3 bases and J lost 2, with 18 bases in between. Germline-derived CDR1 and CDR2 are MGHDK and SYGVNS.

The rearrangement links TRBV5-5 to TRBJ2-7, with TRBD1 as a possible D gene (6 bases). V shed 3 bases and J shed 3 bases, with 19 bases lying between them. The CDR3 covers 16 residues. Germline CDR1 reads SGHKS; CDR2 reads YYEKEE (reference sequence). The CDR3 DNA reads TGTGCCAGCAGCTCCCAAACTTCGACAGGTAACTACGAGCAGTACTTC. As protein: CASSSQTSTGNYEQYF.

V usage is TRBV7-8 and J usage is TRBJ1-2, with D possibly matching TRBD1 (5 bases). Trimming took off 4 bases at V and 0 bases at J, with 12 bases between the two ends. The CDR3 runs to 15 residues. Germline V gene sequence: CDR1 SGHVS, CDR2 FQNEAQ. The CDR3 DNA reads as TGTGCCAGCAGCTCGAGACGGGACTCTAACTATGGCTACACCTTC. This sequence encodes CASSSRRDSNYGYTF.

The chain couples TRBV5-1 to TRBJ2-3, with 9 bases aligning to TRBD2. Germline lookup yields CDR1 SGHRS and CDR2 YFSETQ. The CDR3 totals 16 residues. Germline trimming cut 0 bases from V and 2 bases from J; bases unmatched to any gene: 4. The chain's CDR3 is CASSLEIAGDTDTQYF. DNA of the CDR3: TGCGCCAGCAGCTTGGAAATAGCGGGAGACACAGATACGCAGTATTTT.

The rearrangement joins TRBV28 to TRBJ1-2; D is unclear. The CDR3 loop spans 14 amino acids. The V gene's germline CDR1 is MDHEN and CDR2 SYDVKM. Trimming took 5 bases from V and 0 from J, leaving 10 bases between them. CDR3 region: CASSPADTNYGYTF. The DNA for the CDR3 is TGTGCCAGCAGTCCGGCCGACACTAACTATGGCTACACCTTC.

The CDR3 DNA follows: TGTGCCAGCAGCCGGACAGAGAACACTGAAGCTTTCTTT. Amino acids: CASSRTENTEAFF. The chain is built from TRBV2 and TRBJ1-1; tentative D call: TRBD1 (6 bases). There are 13 residues in the CDR3. Germline V gene lookup returns CDR1 SNHLY and CDR2 FYNNEI. V lost 6 bases, J lost 1 base, and 9 bases lay in between.

The CDR3 is CASSVDQGVYEQYF. The DNA for the CDR3 is TGTGCCAGCAGCGTAGATCAGGGCGTCTACGAGCAGTACTTC. V and J are TRBV9 and TRBJ2-7; D might be TRBD1 (5 bases). Germline V gives CDR1 SGDLS, CDR2 YYNGEE. The CDR3 covers 14 residues. Trimming removed 0 bases at V and 3 bases at J, with 10 bases between. Complete variable domain (other parts from reference TRBV9 and TRBJ2-7): DSGVTQTPKHLITATGQRVTLRCSPRSGDLSVYWYQQSLDQGLQFLIQYYNGEERAKGNILERFSAQQFPDLHSELNLSSLELGDSALYFCASSVDQGVYEQYFGPGTRLTVT.

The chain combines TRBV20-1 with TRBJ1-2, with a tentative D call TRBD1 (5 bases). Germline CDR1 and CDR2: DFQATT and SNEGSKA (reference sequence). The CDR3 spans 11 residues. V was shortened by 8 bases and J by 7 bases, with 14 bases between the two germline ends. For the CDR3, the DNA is TGCAGTACTCAGGGCTATTTTGGCTACACCTTC. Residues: CSTQGYFGYTF.

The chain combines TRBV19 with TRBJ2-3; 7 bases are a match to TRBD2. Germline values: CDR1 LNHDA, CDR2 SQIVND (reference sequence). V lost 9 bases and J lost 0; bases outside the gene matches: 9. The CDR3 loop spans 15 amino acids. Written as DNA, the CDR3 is TGTGCCAGCGTCGGGAGGCCCCGAAGCACAGATACGCAGTATTTT. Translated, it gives CASVGRPRSTDTQYF.

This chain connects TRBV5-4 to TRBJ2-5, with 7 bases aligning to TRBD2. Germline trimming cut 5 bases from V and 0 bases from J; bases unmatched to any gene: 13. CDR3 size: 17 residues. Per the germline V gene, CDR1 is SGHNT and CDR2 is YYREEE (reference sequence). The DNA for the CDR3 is TGTGCCAGCAGGAGCGGGGCTGGGGCAGGCCACCAAGAGACCCAGTACTTC. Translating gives CASRSGAGAGHQETQYF.

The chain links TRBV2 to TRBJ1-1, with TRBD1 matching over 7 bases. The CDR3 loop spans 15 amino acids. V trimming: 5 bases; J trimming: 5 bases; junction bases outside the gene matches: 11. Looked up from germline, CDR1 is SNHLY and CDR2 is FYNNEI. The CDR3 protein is CASSLDKDRKTEAFF. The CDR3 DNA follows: TGTGCCAGCAGTTTGGATAAGGACAGGAAGACTGAAGCTTTCTTT.

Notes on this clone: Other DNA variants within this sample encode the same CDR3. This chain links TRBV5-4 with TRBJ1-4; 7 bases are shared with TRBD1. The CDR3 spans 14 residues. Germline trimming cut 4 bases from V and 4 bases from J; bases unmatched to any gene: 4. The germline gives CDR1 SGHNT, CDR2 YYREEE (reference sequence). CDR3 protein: CASSPGQRNEKLFF. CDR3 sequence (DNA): TGTGCCAGCAGCCCGGGACAGCGTAATGAAAAACTGTTTTTT.

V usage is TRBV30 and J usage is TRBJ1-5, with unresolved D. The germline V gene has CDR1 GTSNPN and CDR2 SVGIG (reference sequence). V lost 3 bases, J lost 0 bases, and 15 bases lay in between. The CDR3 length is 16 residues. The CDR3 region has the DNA TGTGCCTGGAGCCGACCCAGCGGCAGTAGCAATCAGCCCCAGCATTTT. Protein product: CAWSRPSGSSNQPQHF.

CDR3 sequence reads: CASSLGTSGSYEQYF. The CDR3 DNA sequence: TGTGCCAGCAGTTTAGGGACATCCGGGTCCTACGAGCAGTACTTC. The chain recombines TRBV28 with TRBJ2-7, with a possible D match to TRBD1 (6 bases). There are 15 residues in the CDR3. Germline V lookup: CDR1 MDHEN, CDR2 SYDVKM. The germline V and J ends were trimmed by 2 bases and 1 base, with 12 bases remaining between them.

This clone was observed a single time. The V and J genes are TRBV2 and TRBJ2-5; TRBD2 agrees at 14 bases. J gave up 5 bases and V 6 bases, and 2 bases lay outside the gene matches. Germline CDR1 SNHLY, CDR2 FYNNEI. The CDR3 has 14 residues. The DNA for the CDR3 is TGTGCCAGCAGGAGGACTAGCGGGGGGGAGACCCAGTACTTC. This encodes CASRRTSGGETQYF. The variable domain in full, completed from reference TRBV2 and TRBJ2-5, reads EPEVTQTPSHQVTQMGQEVILRCVPISNHLYFYWYRQILGQKVEFLVSFYNNEISEKSEIFDDQFSVERPDGSNFTLKIRSTKLEDSAMYFCASRRTSGGETQYFGPGTRLLVL.